This T cell receptor (beta chain) was recovered during a study of T cells in tuberculosis. The protocol was immunoSEQ multiplex PCR, while the TCRdb copy is restricted to in-frame clones and leaves out a portion. This table has 33,000 or so clones, roughly 92% appearing once. On average roughly 92,000 T cells per donor were immunosequenced. CDR1 and CDR2 (germline): SGHRS, YFSETQ. V lost 0 bases to trimming and J lost 8 bases; unmatched junction nucleotides: 8. The CDR3 runs to 15 residues. Notes on this clone: What it recognizes is unknown.

General observations from the study: Shorter CDR3-alpha in active tuberculosis partly drove smaller distances.

The TCR sequence derives from a donor aged 10 to 29 with latent tuberculosis or without tuberculosis infection. V and J are TRBV5-1 and TRBJ1-2; TRBD1 aligns across 9 bases. The source material was PBMCs. In DNA form, the CDR3 reads TGCGCCAGCAGCTTGGCCCTGGGACAGGGTAAAGGCTACACCTTC. Protein sequence: CASSLALGQGKGYTF.